The rows below give T cell receptor beta chains drawn from one sample of a study of blood T cell repertoires in COVID-19. Produced via immunoSEQ multiplex PCR; TCRdb's table is partial and in-frame only. The data show around 300,000 clones, under 90% seen once. Input material: PBMCs or T cells enriched from blood (not recorded which). The receptors here all came from a woman aged 40 to 49 who had recovered from COVID-19. CDR3s include the opening cysteine and the closing phenylalanine or tryptophan. The D gene is left open where the match is weak. Size values are once, few and many counts, or a class for expanded clones, and some rows have none.

j_call: TRBJ1-2; d_call: NA; v_call: TRBV4-1; clone_size: NA; cdr3_nt: TGCGCCAGCAGCTTCCAGTCCGGGTCCGAGGCGTATGGCTACACCTTC; cdr3_aa: CASSFQSGSEAYGYTF
j_call: TRBJ1-2; d_call: NA; v_call: TRBV6-5; clone_size: NA; cdr3_nt: TGTGCCAGCAGTTTGAAGGACGGACTCTATGGCTACACCTTC; cdr3_aa: CASSLKDGLYGYTF
j_call: TRBJ1-1; d_call: NA; v_call: TRBV20-1; clone_size: NA; cdr3_nt: TGCAGTGCTAGTCGCCAGCCGGGTGCTTTCTTT; cdr3_aa: CSASRQPGAFF
j_call: TRBJ1-1; d_call: TRBD1; v_call: TRBV7-2; clone_size: NA; cdr3_nt: TGTGCCAGCAGCTTAAGGGGCGGGACAGGGCGATTGAACACTGAAGCTTTCTTT; cdr3_aa: CASSLRGGTGRLNTEAFF
j_call: TRBJ2-3; d_call: NA; v_call: TRBV5-1; clone_size: once; cdr3_nt: TGCGCCAGCAGCTTATACTCGGCAGATACGCAGTATTTT; cdr3_aa: CASSLYSADTQYF
j_call: TRBJ1-2; d_call: TRBD1; v_call: TRBV6-6; clone_size: NA; cdr3_nt: TGTGCCAGCAGCCCTACAGGGGACTATGGCTACACCTTC; cdr3_aa: CASSPTGDYGYTF
j_call: TRBJ2-7; d_call: TRBD1; v_call: TRBV18; clone_size: NA; cdr3_nt: TGTGCCAGCTCACCAACCATAGACAGGGATCGCGAGCAGTACTTC; cdr3_aa: CASSPTIDRDREQYF
j_call: TRBJ2-5; d_call: NA; v_call: TRBV27; clone_size: NA; cdr3_nt: TGTGCCAGCAGTTTACGGCAGCCAGGGGAGACCCAGTACTTC; cdr3_aa: CASSLRQPGETQYF
j_call: TRBJ2-5; d_call: NA; v_call: TRBV6-5; clone_size: NA; cdr3_nt: TGTGCCAGCAGCCTTCGGACAGTTCAAGAGACCCAGTACTTC; cdr3_aa: CASSLRTVQETQYF
j_call: TRBJ2-7; d_call: NA; v_call: TRBV6-5; clone_size: few; cdr3_nt: TGTGCCAGCACGCCAGGGGCCTACGAGCAGTACTTC; cdr3_aa: CASTPGAYEQYF
j_call: TRBJ1-6; d_call: NA; v_call: TRBV10-1; clone_size: NA; cdr3_nt: TGCGCCAGCAGTGAGGGTTCGGTTAACTCACCCCTCCACTTT; cdr3_aa: CASSEGSVNSPLHF
j_call: TRBJ2-3; d_call: NA; v_call: TRBV13; clone_size: NA; cdr3_nt: TGTGCCAGCAGCCGCCCATCGCAGGGGGATACGCAGTATTTT; cdr3_aa: CASSRPSQGDTQYF
j_call: TRBJ1-2; d_call: TRBD1; v_call: TRBV2; clone_size: NA; cdr3_nt: TGTGCCAGCAGTCCCACAGGGGTAAATGGCTACACCTTC; cdr3_aa: CASSPTGVNGYTF
j_call: TRBJ1-1; d_call: TRBD1; v_call: TRBV10-3; clone_size: NA; cdr3_nt: TGTGCCATCAGTAGCCAGGGGGCCGATACTGAAGCTTTCTTT; cdr3_aa: CAISSQGADTEAFF
j_call: TRBJ2-5; d_call: TRBD2; v_call: TRBV4-1; clone_size: NA; cdr3_nt: TGCGCCAGCAGCCAAGAAATTGCGGGGGGGAGGGAGACCCAGTACTTC; cdr3_aa: CASSQEIAGGRETQYF
j_call: TRBJ1-2; d_call: TRBD1; v_call: TRBV2; clone_size: NA; cdr3_nt: TGTGCCAGCAGCCCTGAGACAGGGGGGAACTATGGCTACACCTTC; cdr3_aa: CASSPETGGNYGYTF
j_call: TRBJ2-7; d_call: TRBD1; v_call: TRBV12-3/TRBV12-4; clone_size: NA; cdr3_nt: TGTGCCAGCAGTGGGACAGGGGAACAGTACTTC; cdr3_aa: CASSGTGEQYF
j_call: TRBJ1-1; d_call: TRBD1; v_call: TRBV18; clone_size: NA; cdr3_nt: TGTGCCAGCTCACCGGCACAGGGGATGAACACTGAAGCTTTCTTT; cdr3_aa: CASSPAQGMNTEAFF
j_call: TRBJ2-1; d_call: NA; v_call: TRBV6-5; clone_size: once; cdr3_nt: TGTGCCAGCAGTTCGCCAAGCTCCAATGAGCAGTTCTTC; cdr3_aa: CASSSPSSNEQFF
j_call: TRBJ2-5; d_call: TRBD2; v_call: TRBV30; clone_size: NA; cdr3_nt: TGTGCCTGGAGCGGGGCGGCTAGCGGGGGGCTAAACCAAGAGACCCAGTACTTC; cdr3_aa: CAWSGAASGGLNQETQYF
j_call: TRBJ2-3; d_call: TRBD2; v_call: TRBV13; clone_size: NA; cdr3_nt: TGTGCCAGCAGCTATCGGACTAGCGGAGGCACAGATACGCAGTATTTT; cdr3_aa: CASSYRTSGGTDTQYF
j_call: TRBJ1-2; d_call: NA; v_call: TRBV6-5; clone_size: NA; cdr3_nt: TGTGCCAGCAGTTACTCTCCGGGACAACGGGGCTACACCTTC; cdr3_aa: CASSYSPGQRGYTF
j_call: TRBJ2-5; d_call: TRBD2; v_call: TRBV19; clone_size: NA; cdr3_nt: TGTGCCAGTAGTACGGGACTAGCCCAAGAGACCCAGTACTTC; cdr3_aa: CASSTGLAQETQYF
j_call: TRBJ1-6; d_call: NA; v_call: TRBV27; clone_size: NA; cdr3_nt: TGTGCCAGCAGTGCGGACAGACAGAATTCACCCCTCCACTTT; cdr3_aa: CASSADRQNSPLHF
j_call: TRBJ1-1; d_call: TRBD1; v_call: TRBV4-1; clone_size: NA; cdr3_nt: TGCGCCAGCAGCCAAGTTACCAGGGGGCGAGGAGCTTTCTTT; cdr3_aa: CASSQVTRGRGAFF
j_call: TRBJ1-1; d_call: NA; v_call: TRBV19; clone_size: NA; cdr3_nt: TGTGCCAGTAGTATGACGGGCAGGGGAAGGATGAACACTGAAGCTTTCTTT; cdr3_aa: CASSMTGRGRMNTEAFF